These 9 T cell receptor beta chains were all obtained from the same sample, sequenced in a study of molecular identifiers for immune sequencing clone quantification. TCRdb recomputed calls from the PCR reads with MiXCR, one row per CDR3 protein. Of approximately 97,000 distinct CDR3 sequences listed, 20% to 30% are singletons. Sequencing was performed on naive CD8+ T cells from blood, with Jurkat cell RNA spiked in. Subset indicated: FACS-sorted CD8+CD4-CCR7+CD45RA+ naive T cells. These receptors were collected from a human donor in good health. Some libraries in this study had Jurkat cell RNA spiked in.

This sequence joins TRBV3-1 and TRBJ1-3; 7 bases are a match to TRBD1. Germline CDR1 reads LGHDT; CDR2 reads YNNKEL (reference sequence). This CDR3 is 16 amino acids long. The J segment lost 2 bases and the V segment lost 5 bases, leaving 9 bases of the junction unmatched. CDR3 DNA sequence: TGTGCCAGCAGCGCCTACAGGGGCCCCCCTGGAAACACCATATATTTT. Encoded protein: CASSAYRGPPGNTIYF.

This clonotype occurred many times. V and J are TRBV27 and TRBJ2-5, with 9 bases lining up with TRBD1. There are 15 residues in the CDR3. Unmatched junction bases numbered 9, after V lost 6 bases and J lost 4 bases. Germline V gene data show CDR1 as MNHEY and CDR2 as SMNVEV (reference sequence). CDR3 sequence: CASSRGTGPRETQYF. The DNA of the CDR3 is TGTGCCAGCAGCCGTGGGACAGGGCCGAGAGAGACCCAGTACTTC.

This clonotype appeared many times. V is TRBV4-3 and J is TRBJ2-7, with TRBD2 matching over 10 bases. This CDR3 is built from 16 residues. The V segment lost 0 bases and the J segment 2 bases; nucleotides outside the gene matches: 4. CDR1 and CDR2 from the germline V gene are LGHNA and YSLEER. The CDR3 bases are TGCGCCAGCAGCCAAGATCGAGCGGGGGGGGCCTACGAGCAGTACTTC. As protein: CASSQDRAGGAYEQYF.

About this clonotype: A read error is possible here, since a much larger clone lies one base away. V and J are TRBV13 and TRBJ2-3, with 8 bases lining up with TRBD2. The germline CDR1 and CDR2 sequences are PRHDT and FYEKMQ (reference sequence). CDR3 size: 16 residues. The V and J ends lost 5 bases and 4 bases, in that order; junction bases with no gene match: 11. CDR3: CASSTPRPAGADTQYF. CDR3 in DNA: TGTGCCAGCAGCACCCCCCGACCAGCGGGGGCAGATACGCAGTATTTT.

In this sample, this clonotype turned up many times. V and J are TRBV7-9 and TRBJ2-7; D call uncertain. The germline CDR1 and CDR2 sequences are SEHNR and FQNEAQ (reference sequence). The CDR3 has 12 residues. The V and J ends lost 4 bases and 5 bases respectively, with 9 bases between them. CDR3 sequence reads: CASSSRTDEQYF. CDR3 DNA: TGTGCCAGCAGCTCGCGGACCGACGAGCAGTACTTC. The entire variable domain, with the rest obtained from reference TRBV7-9 and TRBJ2-7, is as follows: DTGVSQNPRHKITKRGQNVTFRCDPISEHNRLYWYRQTLGQGPEFLTYFQNEAQLEKSRLLSDRFSAERPKGSFSTLEIQRTEQGDSAMYLCASSSRTDEQYFGPGTRLTVT.

This clonotype was recorded at least ten times. The V and J genes are TRBV12-3 or TRBV12-4 and TRBJ1-5, with 10 bases lining up with TRBD1. The CDR3 sequence is 15 residues long. V lost 1 base to trimming and J lost 6 bases; unmatched junction nucleotides: 3. The CDR3, as DNA: TGTGCCAGCAGTTTAGGACAGGGGGCGGGTCAGCCCCAGCATTTT. It encodes CASSLGQGAGQPQHF.

The chain has TRBV7-3 and TRBJ2-1, with 10 positions matching TRBD1. With 5 bases clipped from V and 4 bases from J, the junction kept 5 bases outside the gene matches. Germline loops: CDR1 SGHTA, CDR2 FQGTGA. This CDR3 comprises 15 residues. CDR3 region: CASSLRDRGYNEQFF. As DNA, the CDR3 is TGTGCCAGCAGCCTCCGGGACAGGGGTTACAATGAGCAGTTCTTC.

Concerning this clonotype itself: A much larger clone lies one base from this, so it may be a read error. The V gene is TRBV6-5, the J gene TRBJ2-5; D is unclear. The CDR3 is 13 amino acids. Germline loops: CDR1 MNHEY, CDR2 SVGAGI. V lost 0 bases and J 5 bases, leaving 7 bases between the germline ends. CDR3 bases: TGTGCCAGCAGTTACTCCTGGGATGAGACCCAGTACTTC. Protein: CASSYSWDETQYF.

This clonotype has at least ten counts. This chain uses TRBV7-9 with TRBJ2-2; no definite D call. The germline V gene encodes CDR1 SEHNR and CDR2 FQNEAQ (reference sequence). The CDR3 covers 12 residues. V lost 2 bases, J lost 6 bases, and 4 bases lay in between. CDR3 nucleotides: TGTGCCAGCAGCTTAATCTCCGGGGAGCTGTTTTTT. Its protein is CASSLISGELFF.